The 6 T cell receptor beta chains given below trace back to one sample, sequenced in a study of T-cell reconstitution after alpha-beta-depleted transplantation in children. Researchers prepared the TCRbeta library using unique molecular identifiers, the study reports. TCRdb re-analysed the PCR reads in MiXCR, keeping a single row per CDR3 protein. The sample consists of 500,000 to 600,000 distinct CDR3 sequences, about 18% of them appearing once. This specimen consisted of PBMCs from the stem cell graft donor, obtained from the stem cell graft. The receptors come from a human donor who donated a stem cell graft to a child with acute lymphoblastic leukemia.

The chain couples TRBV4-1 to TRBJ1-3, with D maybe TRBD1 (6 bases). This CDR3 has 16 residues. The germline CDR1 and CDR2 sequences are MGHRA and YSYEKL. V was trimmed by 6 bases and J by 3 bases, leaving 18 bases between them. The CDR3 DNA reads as TGCGCCAGCAGATCGCTAGGGGGAAAAGATGGAAACACCATATATTTT. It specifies CASRSLGGKDGNTIYF.

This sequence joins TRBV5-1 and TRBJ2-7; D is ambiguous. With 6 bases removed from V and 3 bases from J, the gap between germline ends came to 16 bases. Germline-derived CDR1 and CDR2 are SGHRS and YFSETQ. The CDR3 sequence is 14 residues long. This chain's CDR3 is CASTLVAGFYEQYF. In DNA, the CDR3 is TGCGCCAGCACTCTGGTGGCCGGTTTCTACGAGCAGTACTTC.

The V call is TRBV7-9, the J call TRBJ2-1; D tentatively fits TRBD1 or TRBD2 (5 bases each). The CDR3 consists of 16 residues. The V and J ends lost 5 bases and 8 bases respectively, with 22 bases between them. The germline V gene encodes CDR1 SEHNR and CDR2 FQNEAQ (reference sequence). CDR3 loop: CASSRGSAMWGDEQFF. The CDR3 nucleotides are TGTGCCAGCAGCCGAGGGTCTGCCATGTGGGGCGATGAGCAGTTCTTC. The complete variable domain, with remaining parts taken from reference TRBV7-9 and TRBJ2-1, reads DTGVSQNPRHKITKRGQNVTFRCDPISEHNRLYWYRQTLGQGPEFLTYFQNEAQLEKSRLLSDRFSAERPKGSFSTLEIQRTEQGDSAMYLCASSRGSAMWGDEQFFGPGTRLTVL.

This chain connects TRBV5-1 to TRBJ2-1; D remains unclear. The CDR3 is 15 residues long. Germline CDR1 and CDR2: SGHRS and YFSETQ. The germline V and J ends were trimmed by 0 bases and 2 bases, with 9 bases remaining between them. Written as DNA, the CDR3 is TGCGCCAGCAGCTTGGGGGATTTGCCCTACAATGAGCAGTTCTTC. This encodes CASSLGDLPYNEQFF.

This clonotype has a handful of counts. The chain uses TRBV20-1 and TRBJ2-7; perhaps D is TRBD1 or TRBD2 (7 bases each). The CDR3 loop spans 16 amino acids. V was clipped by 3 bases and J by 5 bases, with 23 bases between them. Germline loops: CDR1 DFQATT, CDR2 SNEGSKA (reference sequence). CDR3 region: CSARGGTAPVLDEQYF. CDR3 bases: TGCAGTGCTAGGGGAGGGACAGCCCCTGTGTTGGACGAGCAGTACTTC.

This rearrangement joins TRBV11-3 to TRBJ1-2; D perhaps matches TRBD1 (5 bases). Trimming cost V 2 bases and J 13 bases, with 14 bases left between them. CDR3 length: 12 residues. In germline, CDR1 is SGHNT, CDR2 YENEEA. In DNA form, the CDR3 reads TGTGCCAGCAGCTTATGGGACGACTACTTCACCTTC. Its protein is CASSLWDDYFTF.